This TCR beta chain was sequenced during a study of radiation and T cells in renal cell carcinoma. The wider study: Nephrectomy followed 15 Gy stereotactic body radiation by 4 weeks.

Data came from immunoSEQ multiplex PCR; TCRdb stores just in-frame clones and leaves some out. The sample includes around 76,000 clones, roughly 82% of them seen just once. Specified time point: blood 2 weeks post-SBRT. Treatment here: 15 Gy SBRT to primary tumor, nephrectomy 4 weeks later. Serial blood draws occurred at baseline and 2 and 4 weeks post-SBRT. Study-level findings and limits: Baseline intratumoral clonotype presence is unknown without pretreatment biopsies. From baseline, blood top tumor clonotypes peaked at 2 weeks post-radiation.

About this clone: Its antigen remains unidentified.

This TCR derives from a man aged 60-69 years with renal cell carcinoma. The sample consisted of blood, taken from a patient whose treatment included radiotherapy and nephrectomy.

The CDR3 DNA reads as TGCGCCAGCAGTGCTGCTGCCGGGACTAGCGGGAGCAATGAGCAGTTCTTC. Its translation is CASSAAAGTSGSNEQFF. The chain recombines TRBV10-1 with TRBJ2-1, with 14 bases identical to TRBD2. The CDR3 spans 17 residues. V shed 4 bases and J 6 bases; nucleotides not matched to a gene: 8. The germline CDR1 and CDR2 sequences are WNHNN and SYGVQD (reference sequence).